This T cell receptor beta chain was recovered during a study of T cells in Graves' hyperthyroidism and ophthalmopathy. The CDR3 loop spans 14 amino acids. The V gene's germline CDR1 is SGDLS and CDR2 YYNGEE. V lost 0 bases, J lost 2 bases, and 9 bases lay in between. Study outcomes and limitations: Ophthalmopathy was told apart from stable hyperthyroidism by a 13 V-J model.

Researchers amplified the TCR beta CDR3 regions from RNA transcripts. TCR CDR3 underwent first-round RT-PCR with the HTBI primer set. TCRdb re-called the multiplex PCR reads with MiXCR, one entry per CDR3 protein. The data show 550,000 to 700,000 distinct CDR3 sequences, with approximately 15% seen just once and 4% to 5.5% held by the top ten. In the case of this clonotype: The antigen remains unidentified. A single base separates this from a much larger clone, so it may be a read error.

The gene calls are TRBV9 and TRBJ2-7; D gene unclear. The TCR originated in a woman aged 40 to 50 with Graves' ophthalmopathy. Sample: blood. The CDR3 loop is CASSVVGTPYEQYF. CDR3 bases: TGTGCCAGCAGCGTAGTCGGTACCCCCTACGAGCAGTACTTC.